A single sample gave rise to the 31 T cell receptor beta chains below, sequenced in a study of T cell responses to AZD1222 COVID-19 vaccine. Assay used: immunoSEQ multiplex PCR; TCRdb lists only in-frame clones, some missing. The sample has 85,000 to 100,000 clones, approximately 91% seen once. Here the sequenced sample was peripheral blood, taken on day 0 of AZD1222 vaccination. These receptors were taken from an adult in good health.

The CDR3 DNA reads as TGTGCCAGCAGTTTAAGCAGGTTGAGGACTGAAGCTTTCTTT. Amino acid sequence: CASSLSRLRTEAFF. The chain has TRBV27 and TRBJ1-1; no firm D call. The germline gives CDR1 MNHEY, CDR2 SMNVEV (reference sequence). With 2 bases removed from V and 5 bases from J, the gap between germline ends came to 12 bases. CDR3 length: 14 amino acids.

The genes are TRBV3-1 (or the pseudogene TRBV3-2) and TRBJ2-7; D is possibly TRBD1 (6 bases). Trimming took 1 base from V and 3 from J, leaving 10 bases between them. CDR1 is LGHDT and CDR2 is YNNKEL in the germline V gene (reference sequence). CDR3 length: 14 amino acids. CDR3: CASSQAQGYYEQYF. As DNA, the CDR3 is TGTGCCAGCAGCCAAGCACAGGGCTACTACGAGCAGTACTTC.

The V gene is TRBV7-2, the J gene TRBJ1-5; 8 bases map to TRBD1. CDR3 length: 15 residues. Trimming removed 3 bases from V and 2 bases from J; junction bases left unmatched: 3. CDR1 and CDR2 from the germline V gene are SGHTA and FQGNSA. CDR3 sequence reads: CASSLAGGGNQPQHF. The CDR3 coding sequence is TGTGCCAGCAGCTTGGCAGGGGGCGGCAATCAGCCCCAGCATTTT.

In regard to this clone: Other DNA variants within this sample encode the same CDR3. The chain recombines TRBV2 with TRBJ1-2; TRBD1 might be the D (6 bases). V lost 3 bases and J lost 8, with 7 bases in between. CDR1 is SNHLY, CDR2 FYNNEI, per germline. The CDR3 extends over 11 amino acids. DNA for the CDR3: TGTGCCAGCAGTGAGGGGGGCGGCTACACCTTC. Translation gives CASSEGGGYTF.

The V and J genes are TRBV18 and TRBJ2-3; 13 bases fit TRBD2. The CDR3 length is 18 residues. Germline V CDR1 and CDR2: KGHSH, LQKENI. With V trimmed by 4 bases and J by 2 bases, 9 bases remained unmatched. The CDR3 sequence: CASSREMTSGGSTDTQYF. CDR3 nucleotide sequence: TGTGCCAGCTCACGCGAGATGACTAGCGGGGGGTCCACAGATACGCAGTATTTT.

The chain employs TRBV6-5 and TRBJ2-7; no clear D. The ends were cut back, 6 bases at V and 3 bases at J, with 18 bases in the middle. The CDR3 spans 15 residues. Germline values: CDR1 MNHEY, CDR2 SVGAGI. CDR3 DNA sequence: TGTGCCAGCAGAATTGGACCGAACCCCCTCTACGAGCAGTACTTC. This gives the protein CASRIGPNPLYEQYF.

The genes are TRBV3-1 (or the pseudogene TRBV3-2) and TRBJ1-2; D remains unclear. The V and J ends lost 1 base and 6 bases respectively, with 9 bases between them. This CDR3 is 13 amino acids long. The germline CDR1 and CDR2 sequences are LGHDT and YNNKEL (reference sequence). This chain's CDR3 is CASSQVAENGYTF. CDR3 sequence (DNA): TGTGCCAGCAGCCAAGTGGCAGAGAATGGCTACACCTTC.

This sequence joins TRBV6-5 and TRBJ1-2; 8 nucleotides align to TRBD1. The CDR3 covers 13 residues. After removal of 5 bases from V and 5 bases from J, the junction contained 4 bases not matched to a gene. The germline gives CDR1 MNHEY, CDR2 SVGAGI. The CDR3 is CASSRTGGYGYTF. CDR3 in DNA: TGTGCCAGCAGTCGTACAGGGGGATATGGCTACACCTTC.

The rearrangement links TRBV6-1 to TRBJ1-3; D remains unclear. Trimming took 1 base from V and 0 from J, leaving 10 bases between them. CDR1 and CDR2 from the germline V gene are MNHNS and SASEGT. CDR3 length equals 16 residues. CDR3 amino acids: CASSEEDGSSGNTIYF. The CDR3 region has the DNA TGTGCCAGCAGTGAAGAAGACGGAAGCTCTGGAAACACCATATATTTT.

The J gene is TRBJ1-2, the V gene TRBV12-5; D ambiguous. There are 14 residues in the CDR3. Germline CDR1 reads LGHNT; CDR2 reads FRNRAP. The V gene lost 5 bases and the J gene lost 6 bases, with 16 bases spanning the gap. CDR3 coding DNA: TGTGCTAGTGGTCCTTCAGGTGCCCCACATGGCTACACCTTC. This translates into CASGPSGAPHGYTF.

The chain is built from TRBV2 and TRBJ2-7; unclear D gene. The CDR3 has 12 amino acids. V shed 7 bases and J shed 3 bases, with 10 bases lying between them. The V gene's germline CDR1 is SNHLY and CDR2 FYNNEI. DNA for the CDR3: TGTGCCAGCAACCGTCCCCTCTACGAGCAGTACTTC. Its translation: CASNRPLYEQYF.

The CDR3 region has the DNA TGCGCCAGCAGCCCGGGACTGACACAAGAGACCCAGTACTTC. It codes for CASSPGLTQETQYF. The V and J genes are TRBV5-1 and TRBJ2-5; the D gene is possibly TRBD2 (6 bases). The CDR3 covers 14 residues. Between the trimmed V and J ends, which lost 4 bases and 2 bases, there was a span of 12 bases. Germline CDR1 reads SGHRS; CDR2 reads YFSETQ.

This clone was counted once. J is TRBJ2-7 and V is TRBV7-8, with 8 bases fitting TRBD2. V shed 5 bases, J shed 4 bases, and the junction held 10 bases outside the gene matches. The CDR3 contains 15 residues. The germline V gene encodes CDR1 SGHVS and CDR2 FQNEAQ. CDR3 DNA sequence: TGTGCCAGCAGCCCTCCGACTAGCGTCGGATACGAGCAGTACTTC. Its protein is CASSPPTSVGYEQYF.

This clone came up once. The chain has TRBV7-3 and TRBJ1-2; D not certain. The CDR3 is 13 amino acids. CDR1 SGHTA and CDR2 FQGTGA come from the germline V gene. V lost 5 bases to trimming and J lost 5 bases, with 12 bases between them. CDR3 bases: TGTGCCAGCAGCCCGTACGCCGAGTATGGCTACACCTTC. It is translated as CASSPYAEYGYTF.

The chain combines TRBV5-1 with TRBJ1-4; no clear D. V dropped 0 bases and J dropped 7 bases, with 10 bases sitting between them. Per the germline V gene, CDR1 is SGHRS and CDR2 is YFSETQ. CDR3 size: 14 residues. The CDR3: CASSLVGNGEKLFF. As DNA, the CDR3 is TGCGCCAGCAGCTTGGTGGGGAACGGTGAAAAACTGTTTTTT. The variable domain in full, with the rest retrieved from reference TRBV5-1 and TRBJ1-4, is KAGVTQTPRYLIKTRGQQVTLSCSPISGHRSVSWYQQTPGQGLQFLFEYFSETQRNKGNFPGRFSGRQFSNSRSEMNVSTLELGDSALYLCASSLVGNGEKLFFGSGTQLSVL.

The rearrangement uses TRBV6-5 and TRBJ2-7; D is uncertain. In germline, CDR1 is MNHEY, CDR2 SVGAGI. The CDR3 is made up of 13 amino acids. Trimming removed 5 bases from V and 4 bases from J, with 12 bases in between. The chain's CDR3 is CASSPTRSYEQYF. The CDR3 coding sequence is TGTGCCAGCAGTCCCACCCGTAGTTACGAGCAGTACTTC.

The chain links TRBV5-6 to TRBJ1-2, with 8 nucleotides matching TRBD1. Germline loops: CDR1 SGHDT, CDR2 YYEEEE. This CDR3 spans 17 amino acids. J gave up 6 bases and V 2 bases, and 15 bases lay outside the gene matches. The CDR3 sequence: CASSFLGQAIFRDGYTF. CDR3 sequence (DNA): TGTGCCAGCAGCTTTTTGGGACAGGCTATATTCAGGGATGGCTACACCTTC. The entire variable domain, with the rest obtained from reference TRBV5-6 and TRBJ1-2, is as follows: DAGVTQSPTHLIKTRGQQVTLRCSPKSGHDTVSWYQQALGQGPQFIFQYYEEEERQRGNFPDRFSGHQFPNYSSELNVNALLLGDSALYLCASSFLGQAIFRDGYTFGSGTRLTVV.

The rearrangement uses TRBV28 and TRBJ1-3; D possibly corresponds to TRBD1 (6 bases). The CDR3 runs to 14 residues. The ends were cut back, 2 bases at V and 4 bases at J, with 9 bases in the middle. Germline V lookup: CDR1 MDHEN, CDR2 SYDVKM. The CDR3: CASSLTGYGNTIYF. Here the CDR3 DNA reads TGTGCCAGCAGTTTAACAGGGTACGGAAACACCATATATTTT.

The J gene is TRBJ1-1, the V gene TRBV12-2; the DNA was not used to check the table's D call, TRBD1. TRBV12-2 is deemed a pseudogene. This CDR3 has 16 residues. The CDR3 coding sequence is TGTGCAAGTCGCCCGATCGACAGGGATCCTCACACTGAAGCTTTCTTT. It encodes CASRPIDRDPHTEAFF.

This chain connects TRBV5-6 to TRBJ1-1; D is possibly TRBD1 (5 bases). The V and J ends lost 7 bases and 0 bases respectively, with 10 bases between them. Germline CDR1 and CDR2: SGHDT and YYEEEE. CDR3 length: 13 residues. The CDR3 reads CASSRGVNTEAFF. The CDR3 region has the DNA TGTGCCAGCTCGCGGGGGGTGAACACTGAAGCTTTCTTT.

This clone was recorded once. CDR3 in amino acids: CASSEGIGGVYGYTF. Written as DNA, the CDR3 is TGTGCCAGCAGTGAGGGTATTGGAGGGGTCTATGGCTACACCTTC. The chain combines TRBV6-1 with TRBJ1-2, with D possibly being TRBD1 (5 bases). The germline gives CDR1 MNHNS, CDR2 SASEGT. The CDR3 sequence is 15 residues long. Deletions cut 3 bases from V and 4 bases from J, with 15 bases between.

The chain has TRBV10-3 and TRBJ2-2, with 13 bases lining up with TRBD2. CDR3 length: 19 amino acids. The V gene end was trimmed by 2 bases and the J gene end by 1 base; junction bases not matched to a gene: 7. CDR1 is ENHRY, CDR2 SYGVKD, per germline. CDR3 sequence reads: CAISERLAGGEMNTGELFF. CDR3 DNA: TGTGCCATCAGTGAGCGACTAGCGGGGGGCGAAATGAACACCGGGGAGCTGTTTTTT.

CDR3 in amino acids: CASSYTTVNTEAFF. CDR3 coding DNA: TGTGCCAGCAGTTACACGACAGTGAACACTGAAGCTTTCTTT. This rearrangement joins TRBV6-5 to TRBJ1-1; a possible D gene is TRBD1 (5 bases). V dropped 2 bases and J dropped 0 bases, with 7 bases sitting between them. Germline V lookup: CDR1 MNHEY, CDR2 SVGAGI. This CDR3 is built from 14 residues.

The CDR3 sequence is CAWGENQPQHF. The CDR3 DNA is TGTGCCTGGGGGGAAAATCAGCCCCAGCATTTT. V gene TRBV30 combines with J gene TRBJ1-5, with D unclear. Germline V gene data show CDR1 as GTSNPN and CDR2 as SVGIG (reference sequence). The CDR3 spans 11 residues. Trimming removed 5 bases from V and 4 bases from J, with 6 bases in between.

CDR3 bases: TGTGCCAGCAGCCGAGGCGCGAACACCGGGGAGCTGTTTTTT. Protein: CASSRGANTGELFF. The chain carries TRBV7-9 and TRBJ2-2; D is uncertain. CDR1 and CDR2 (germline): SEHNR, FQNEAQ (reference sequence). CDR3 length: 14 amino acids. The V and J ends lost 5 bases and 0 bases respectively, with 7 bases between them.

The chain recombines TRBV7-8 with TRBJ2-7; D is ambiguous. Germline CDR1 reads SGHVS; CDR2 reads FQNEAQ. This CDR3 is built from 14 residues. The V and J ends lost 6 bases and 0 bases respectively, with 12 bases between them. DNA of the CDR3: TGTGCCAGCAGTTTGGGGATTTTCTCCTACGAGCAGTACTTC. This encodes CASSLGIFSYEQYF.

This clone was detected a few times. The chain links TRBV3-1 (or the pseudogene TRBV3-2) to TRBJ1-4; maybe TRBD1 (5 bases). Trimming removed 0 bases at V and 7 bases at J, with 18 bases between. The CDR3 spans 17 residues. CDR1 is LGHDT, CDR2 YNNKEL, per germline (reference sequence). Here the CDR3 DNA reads TGTGCCAGCAGCCAAGATGATCAGGGAAGGTTCGGTGAAAAACTGTTTTTT. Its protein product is CASSQDDQGRFGEKLFF.

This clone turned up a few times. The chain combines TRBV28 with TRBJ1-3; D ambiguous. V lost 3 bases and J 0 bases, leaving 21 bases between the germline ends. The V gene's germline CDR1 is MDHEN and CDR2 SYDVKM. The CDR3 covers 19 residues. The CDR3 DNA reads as TGTGCCAGCAGTTTCCCTCTTTACAAGGGAGCTAGCTCTGGAAACACCATATATTTT. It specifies CASSFPLYKGASSGNTIYF.

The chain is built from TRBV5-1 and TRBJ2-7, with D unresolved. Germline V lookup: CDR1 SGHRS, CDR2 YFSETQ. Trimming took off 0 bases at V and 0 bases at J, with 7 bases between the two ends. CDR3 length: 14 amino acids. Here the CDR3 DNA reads TGCGCCAGCAGCTTGGTTCACAACTCCTACGAGCAGTACTTC. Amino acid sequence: CASSLVHNSYEQYF.

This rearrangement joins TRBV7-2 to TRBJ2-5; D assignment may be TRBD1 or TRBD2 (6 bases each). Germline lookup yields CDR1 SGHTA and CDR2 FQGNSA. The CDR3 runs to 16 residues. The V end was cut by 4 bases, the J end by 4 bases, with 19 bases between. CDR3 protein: CASSSRRGAGLETQYF. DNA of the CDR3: TGTGCCAGCAGCTCCCGGAGGGGGGCGGGGTTAGAGACCCAGTACTTC. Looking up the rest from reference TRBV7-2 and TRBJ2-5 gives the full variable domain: GAGVSQSPSNKVTEKGKDVELRCDPISGHTALYWYRQSLGQGLEFLIYFQGNSAPDKSGLPSDRFSAERTGGSVSTLTIQRTQQEDSAVYLCASSSRRGAGLETQYFGPGTRLLVL.

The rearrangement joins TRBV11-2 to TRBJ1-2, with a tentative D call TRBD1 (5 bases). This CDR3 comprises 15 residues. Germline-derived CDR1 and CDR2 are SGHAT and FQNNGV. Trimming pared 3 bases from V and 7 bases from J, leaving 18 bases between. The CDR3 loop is CASSFSARDRSGYTF. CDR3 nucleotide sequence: TGTGCCAGCAGCTTTTCCGCCAGGGACCGGAGTGGCTACACCTTC.